Listed below are T cell receptor beta chains from one sample, sequenced in a study of blood T cell repertoires in COVID-19. Profiled with immunoSEQ multiplex PCR; TCRdb holds only in-frame clones, not every one. The sample has 450,000 or so clones; 70% to 90% are singletons. Sequenced: peripheral blood. All receptors come from a man aged 18 to 30 with COVID-19, enrolled during active disease. Both conserved end residues are part of each CDR3. The order of the fields is J gene, D gene, V gene, clone size, CDR3 protein, CDR3 DNA. A D gene is named only where the DNA matches it firmly. Expanded clones are given a class, and other clones once, few, many or no size at all.

j_gene: TRBJ2-3
d_gene: TRBD1
v_gene: TRBV18
abundance: -
CDR3aa: CASSRQGADTDTQYF
CDR3nt: TGTGCCAGCTCCCGACAGGGGGCGGATACAGATACGCAGTATTTT

j_gene: TRBJ2-7
d_gene: -
v_gene: TRBV18
abundance: -
CDR3aa: CASSPDYQREQYF
CDR3nt: TGTGCCAGCTCACCGGACTACCAGAGGGAGCAGTACTTC

j_gene: TRBJ2-7
d_gene: -
v_gene: TRBV19
abundance: -
CDR3aa: CASSLKASYEQYF
CDR3nt: TGTGCCAGTAGCCTTAAAGCCTCCTACGAGCAGTACTTC

j_gene: TRBJ1-2
d_gene: TRBD1
v_gene: TRBV7-9
abundance: -
CDR3aa: CASSLGDREYDSYGYTF
CDR3nt: TGTGCCAGCAGTCTTGGGGACAGGGAGTATGATTCCTATGGCTACACCTTC

j_gene: TRBJ2-1
d_gene: TRBD1
v_gene: TRBV28
abundance: -
CDR3aa: CASSSPLGQGSINEQFF
CDR3nt: TGTGCCAGCAGTTCTCCACTTGGACAGGGGAGCATTAATGAGCAGTTCTTC

j_gene: TRBJ2-1
d_gene: TRBD2
v_gene: TRBV4-1
abundance: -
CDR3aa: CASSQALAGGRLNEQFF
CDR3nt: TGCGCCAGCAGCCAGGCCCTAGCGGGAGGGAGACTCAATGAGCAGTTCTTC

j_gene: TRBJ2-7
d_gene: -
v_gene: TRBV20-1
abundance: -
CDR3aa: CSAHKVAEQYF
CDR3nt: TGCAGTGCCCACAAAGTGGCCGAGCAGTACTTC

j_gene: TRBJ2-2
d_gene: TRBD1
v_gene: TRBV4-1
abundance: -
CDR3aa: CASSYSGTENTGELFF
CDR3nt: TGCGCCAGCAGCTACTCCGGGACAGAGAACACCGGGGAGCTGTTTTTT

j_gene: TRBJ2-7
d_gene: TRBD1
v_gene: TRBV28
abundance: -
CDR3aa: CASSLRQGHGEQYF
CDR3nt: TGTGCCAGCAGCCTCCGACAGGGTCATGGGGAGCAGTACTTC

j_gene: TRBJ1-5
d_gene: -
v_gene: TRBV5-5
abundance: -
CDR3aa: CASSSLPGSNQPQHF
CDR3nt: TGTGCCAGCAGTTCCCTCCCAGGGAGCAATCAGCCCCAGCATTTT

j_gene: TRBJ2-5
d_gene: TRBD1
v_gene: TRBV5-4
abundance: -
CDR3aa: CASSSWTGETQYF
CDR3nt: TGTGCCAGCAGCTCCTGGACAGGGGAGACCCAGTACTTC

j_gene: TRBJ1-1
d_gene: -
v_gene: TRBV12-5
abundance: -
CDR3aa: CASGLVNREEAFF
CDR3nt: TGTGCTAGTGGTTTGGTAAACAGGGAGGAAGCTTTCTTT

j_gene: TRBJ2-2
d_gene: TRBD1
v_gene: TRBV24-1
abundance: once
CDR3aa: CATSVRTGYTGELFF
CDR3nt: TGTGCCACCAGTGTTAGGACAGGGTACACCGGGGAGCTGTTTTTT

j_gene: TRBJ2-7
d_gene: TRBD1
v_gene: TRBV3-1/TRBV3-2
abundance: once
CDR3aa: CASSHGDRGSHEQYF
CDR3nt: TGTGCCAGCAGCCATGGGGACAGGGGCTCCCACGAGCAGTACTTC

j_gene: TRBJ2-5
d_gene: -
v_gene: TRBV20-1
abundance: -
CDR3aa: CSASLRETQYF
CDR3nt: TGCAGTGCTAGTCTGCGGGAGACCCAGTACTTC

j_gene: TRBJ1-4
d_gene: -
v_gene: TRBV6-6
abundance: -
CDR3aa: CASSQTETINLWEKLFF
CDR3nt: TGTGCCAGCAGTCAAACCGAGACAATTAACTTGTGGGAAAAACTGTTTTTT

j_gene: TRBJ1-1
d_gene: -
v_gene: TRBV5-1
abundance: once
CDR3aa: CASTPTGEMNTEAFF
CDR3nt: TGCGCCAGCACCCCGACGGGGGAAATGAACACTGAAGCTTTCTTT